The 21 T cell receptor beta chains in this list originate from one sample, sequenced in a study of shared clonotypes between healthy human individuals. The table came from immunoSEQ multiplex PCR; TCRdb's copy has only in-frame clones and leaves some out. Of over 2,000,000 clones in the sample, over 85% are singletons; the top ten hold 1.5% to 2%. Terminally differentiated effector memory CD45RA+ cells were excluded by CCR7 positive selection of CD45RO-negative cells. The sequencing input was naive CD8+ T cells from PBMCs. Receptors were obtained from a man aged 18 to 29 in good health. Some clones in this sample may be carry-over from other donors' samples.

V is TRBV11-2 and J is TRBJ2-3; 7 bases agree with TRBD2. The CDR3 has 16 residues. Germline lookup yields CDR1 SGHAT and CDR2 FQNNGV. V was clipped by 1 base and J by 0 bases; unmatched bases: 4. The CDR3 sequence is CASSLVTGGSTDTQYF. DNA of the CDR3: TGTGCCAGCAGCTTAGTAACGGGAGGAAGCACAGATACGCAGTATTTT.

Details on this clone: This same CDR3 is encoded by further DNA sequences in the sample. V gene TRBV6-5 combines with J gene TRBJ2-2; 8 nucleotides agree with TRBD1. Germline CDR1 MNHEY, CDR2 SVGAGI. The CDR3 contains 15 residues. Trimming cost V 6 bases and J 5 bases; bases outside gene matches: 8. CDR3 in DNA: TGTGCCAGCAGCTACGACAGGGGTGGGACCGGGGAGCTGTTTTTT. Translating gives CASSYDRGGTGELFF.

The chain uses TRBV4-3 and TRBJ1-1; D is perhaps TRBD1 (5 bases). The germline V and J ends were trimmed by 4 bases and 1 base, with 19 bases remaining between them. Germline CDR1 reads LGHNA; CDR2 reads YSLEER. The CDR3 totals 17 residues. CDR3 in amino acids: CASSPSRRGVQNTEAFF. The CDR3 bases are TGCGCCAGCAGCCCTTCTCGGAGGGGCGTACAGAACACTGAAGCTTTCTTT.

The chain joins TRBV27 to TRBJ1-1; 8 bases line up with TRBD1. CDR3 length equals 16 residues. CDR1 and CDR2 (germline): MNHEY, SMNVEV (reference sequence). J lost 1 base, V lost 4 bases, and 8 bases had no gene match. The CDR3 here is CASSYSTGTGNTEAFF. The CDR3 DNA reads TGTGCCAGCAGTTACTCTACCGGGACAGGGAACACTGAAGCTTTCTTT.

This rearrangement joins TRBV10-2 to TRBJ1-1, with 9 bases fitting TRBD1. There are 15 residues in the CDR3. Germline assignment: CDR1 WSHSY and CDR2 SAAADI. V lost 6 bases, J lost 1 base, and 6 bases stayed unmatched. The CDR3 loop is CASRGDREKNTEAFF. In nucleotides, the CDR3 is TGCGCCAGCAGGGGGGACAGGGAAAAGAACACTGAAGCTTTCTTT.

The chain has TRBV6-1 and TRBJ2-6, with 8 nucleotides matching TRBD2. V lost 2 bases, J lost 3 bases, and 9 bases stayed unmatched. This CDR3 has 18 residues. Germline CDR1 reads MNHNS; CDR2 reads SASEGT. CDR3 DNA sequence: TGTGCCAGCAGTGAACCCGGGAGGGCCTTTAGTGGGGCCAACGTCCTGACTTTC. It is translated as CASSEPGRAFSGANVLTF.

This chain connects TRBV4-1 to TRBJ2-7; D is perhaps TRBD2 (6 bases). CDR1 and CDR2 from the germline V gene are MGHRA and YSYEKL. The CDR3 spans 17 residues. V was trimmed by 3 bases and J by 3 bases, leaving 21 bases between them. Here the CDR3 DNA reads TGCGCCAGCAGCCACGTTACCCGAGCGGGTGCTATCTACGAGCAGTACTTC. Its protein product is CASSHVTRAGAIYEQYF.

V gene TRBV27 combines with J gene TRBJ1-5; TRBD1 aligns across 9 bases. The CDR3 runs to 16 residues. From germline, CDR1 is MNHEY and CDR2 SMNVEV (reference sequence). V shed 3 bases, J shed 2 bases, and the junction held 5 bases outside the gene matches. In nucleotides, the CDR3 is TGTGCCAGCAGTTTGGGGACAGGGTTGGGCAATCAGCCCCAGCATTTT. It yields the protein CASSLGTGLGNQPQHF.

This clone was detected once. The CDR3: CASRDLLLDGYTF. In DNA form, the CDR3 reads TGTGCCAGCAGAGACCTCCTGCTGGATGGCTACACCTTC. V gene TRBV27 combines with J gene TRBJ1-2; D is ambiguous. Between the trimmed V and J ends, which lost 6 bases and 6 bases, there was a span of 14 bases. The length of the CDR3 is 13 residues. The germline CDR1 and CDR2 sequences are MNHEY and SMNVEV (reference sequence).

This chain uses TRBV27 with TRBJ1-2; D unclear. Looked up from germline, CDR1 is MNHEY and CDR2 is SMNVEV (reference sequence). This CDR3 spans 13 amino acids. V shed 3 bases and J shed 5 bases, with 10 bases lying between them. CDR3 sequence (DNA): TGTGCCAGCAGTTTCGGGATGGGGTATGGCTACACCTTC. Its protein product is CASSFGMGYGYTF.

The chain uses TRBV14 and TRBJ2-1; TRBD1 agrees at 11 bases. Germline V gene lookup returns CDR1 SGHDN and CDR2 FVKESK. The ends lost 0 bases at V and 6 bases at J; junction bases unmatched: 19. The CDR3 is 21 amino acids. CDR3 protein: CASSQDPGTGGSSILFNEQFF. The CDR3 DNA sequence: TGTGCCAGCAGCCAAGACCCCGGGACAGGGGGATCGAGTATCCTCTTCAATGAGCAGTTCTTC.

The chain carries TRBV9 and TRBJ2-7; 10 positions agree with TRBD2. This CDR3 has 16 amino acids. J gave up 7 bases and V 4 bases, and 14 bases lay outside the gene matches. CDR1 SGDLS and CDR2 YYNGEE come from the germline V gene. The CDR3 region is CASSPRVAGGRKEQYF. CDR3 in DNA: TGTGCCAGCAGCCCACGGGTAGCGGGAGGTCGTAAGGAGCAGTACTTC.

The rearrangement links TRBV6-5 to TRBJ2-1; D is ambiguous. The germline CDR1 and CDR2 sequences are MNHEY and SVGAGI. This CDR3 spans 16 amino acids. V was pared by 0 bases and J by 9 bases, with 18 bases between. This CDR3 reads CASSYSIGQVVAEQFF. DNA of the CDR3: TGTGCCAGCAGTTACTCGATTGGTCAGGTGGTCGCTGAGCAGTTCTTC.

The V call is TRBV19, the J call TRBJ1-1; D uncertain. This CDR3 is built from 14 residues. CDR1 is LNHDA and CDR2 is SQIVND in the germline V gene (reference sequence). Trimming cost V 7 bases and J 1 base, with 13 bases left between them. CDR3 nucleotide sequence: TGTGCCAGTATGTCCCCGACCTGGAACACTGAAGCTTTCTTT. Its protein product is CASMSPTWNTEAFF.

V and J are TRBV30 and TRBJ1-5; maybe TRBD1 (5 bases). In germline, CDR1 is GTSNPN, CDR2 SVGIG (reference sequence). The CDR3 is 13 residues long. Trimming removed 1 base from V and 4 bases from J, with 8 bases in between. As DNA, the CDR3 is TGTGCCTGGAGTGAGGAGGGGAATCAGCCCCAGCATTTT. It codes for CAWSEEGNQPQHF.

The V and J genes are TRBV27 and TRBJ2-1; no clear D. CDR1 and CDR2 (germline): MNHEY, SMNVEV (reference sequence). This CDR3 is built from 14 residues. The V gene lost 0 bases and the J gene lost 4 bases, with 7 bases spanning the gap. CDR3 amino acids: CASSLSLGYNEQFF. The CDR3 nucleotides read TGTGCCAGCAGTTTATCCCTAGGTTACAATGAGCAGTTCTTC.

To note about this clone: This CDR3 is also generated by other DNA sequences in the sample. V usage is TRBV28 and J usage is TRBJ2-7, with D perhaps given as TRBD1 or TRBD2 (6 bases each). This CDR3 has 13 amino acids. With 6 bases removed from V and 4 bases from J, the gap between germline ends came to 13 bases. Per germline, CDR1 MDHEN and CDR2 SYDVKM. The CDR3 sequence is CASRLRGTYEQYF. The DNA of the CDR3 is TGTGCCAGCAGATTACGGGGGACATACGAGCAGTACTTC.

This clone occurred once. V is TRBV4-1 and J is TRBJ1-3; no clear D. Looked up from germline, CDR1 is MGHRA and CDR2 is YSYEKL. Trimming pared 2 bases from V and 4 bases from J, leaving 12 bases between. This CDR3 contains 15 residues. The CDR3 DNA reads TGCGCCAGCAGCCAATCCCTCTCAACCGGAAACACCATATATTTT. Encoded protein: CASSQSLSTGNTIYF.

This sequence joins TRBV5-1 and TRBJ1-2; a weak D match, TRBD1 (5 bases). The germline V gene has CDR1 SGHRS and CDR2 YFSETQ. This CDR3 is 15 amino acids long. Deletions cut 4 bases from V and 1 base from J, with 14 bases between. CDR3 bases: TGCGCCAGCAGCGGGGGACTGTACGATAACTATGGCTACACCTTC. Protein sequence: CASSGGLYDNYGYTF.

The chain employs TRBV28 and TRBJ2-1; 10 bases are shared with TRBD2. This CDR3 is built from 15 residues. After removal of 3 bases from V and 6 bases from J, the junction contained 5 bases not matched to a gene. CDR1 MDHEN and CDR2 SYDVKM come from the germline V gene. CDR3 region: CASSFRLAGLNEQFF. CDR3 sequence (DNA): TGTGCCAGCAGTTTCCGACTAGCGGGCCTCAATGAGCAGTTCTTC.

The chain has TRBV7-9 and TRBJ2-3; TRBD2 aligns across 7 bases. Germline assignment: CDR1 SEHNR and CDR2 FQNEAQ (reference sequence). The CDR3 is 15 residues long. Unmatched junction bases numbered 11, after V lost 8 bases and J lost 3 bases. CDR3 DNA: TGTGCCAGCTCCCTATGGGGAGGGGAGACAGATACGCAGTATTTT. This encodes CASSLWGGETDTQYF. Together with reference TRBV7-9 and TRBJ2-3, the CDR3 gives the full variable domain: DTGVSQNPRHKITKRGQNVTFRCDPISEHNRLYWYRQTLGQGPEFLTYFQNEAQLEKSRLLSDRFSAERPKGSFSTLEIQRTEQGDSAMYLCASSLWGGETDTQYFGPGTRLTVL.